This T cell receptor (beta chain) is drawn from a study of blood T cells in healthy people across ages. Primers used in a second PCR of about 7 to 12 cycles were a sample-barcoded 5' primer and a J-beta primer mix. CDR3-containing paired-end reads numbering at least 2.5 million came from each sample. TCRdb passed the 5' RACE reads through MiXCR, listing each CDR3 protein once. The table includes about 640,000 distinct CDR3 sequences, roughly three fifths detected once. This clonotype was observed once. Its cognate antigen is unknown. Study-level findings and limits: Samples with more naive T cells showed higher observed beta diversity. Naive CD4+ cell counts and diversity both ran higher in long-lived than in aged donors. Roughly linear age-related decline in beta diversity appeared, significant by age approximately 43.

Sequencing was performed on blood. The sequence was collected from a man aged 60 to 69 in good health.

The CDR3 DNA is TGTGCCAGCACCATAGCGGGGGCCCGCTATGAGCAGTACTTC. Amino acid sequence: CASTIAGARYEQYF. This chain connects TRBV2 to TRBJ2-5; TRBD2 agrees at 9 bases. V lost 7 bases, J lost 11 bases, and 14 bases stayed unmatched. The CDR3 loop spans 14 amino acids. Germline V gene data show CDR1 as SNHLY and CDR2 as FYNNEI. Looking up the rest from reference TRBV2 and TRBJ2-5 gives the full variable domain: EPEVTQTPSHQVTQMGQEVILRCVPISNHLYFYWYRQILGQKVEFLVSFYNNEISEKSEIFDDQFSVERPDGSNFTLKIRSTKLEDSAMYFCASTIAGARYEQYFGPGTRLLVL.